This T cell receptor beta chain was captured in a study of T cells in narcolepsy. Study information: Donors had narcolepsy type 1 or type 2, or were healthy controls. Study results and caveats: Comparing one patient's CSF and blood CD4+ clonotypes highlighted HCRT- and TRIB2-specific autoreactive clonotypes. In some patient and control memory CD4+ samples, autoreactive clones were absent. Healthy controls reportedly lacked the autoreactive clonotypes serially found in patients' blood.

TCRdb's copy holds only in-frame clones and misses some; the assay was immunoSEQ multiplex PCR. The sample holds about 30,000 clones; 75% to 85% are singletons and the top ten take under 1.3%. This clone occurred a few times. Its antigen is undetermined. The CDR3 spans 17 residues. CDR1 LNHDA and CDR2 SQIVND come from the germline V gene (reference sequence). Trimming cost V 3 bases and J 4 bases; bases outside gene matches: 13. The receptor comes from a human donor with narcolepsy. The chain is built from TRBV19 and TRBJ1-2, with TRBD1 identical over 8 bases. The sample consisted of CD45RA- memory CD4+ T cells from PBMCs. The CDR3 reads CASSMGRGQKDVYGYTF. Written as DNA, the CDR3 is TGTGCCAGTAGTATGGGCAGGGGGCAAAAGGACGTCTATGGCTACACCTTC.